These 30 T cell receptor beta chains originate from one sample sequenced in a study of identical twins' blood T cells. TCRdb re-called the 5' RACE reads with MiXCR, one entry per CDR3 protein. This sample has 300,000 to 400,000 distinct CDR3 sequences, with under 30% found just once. Sequenced input: PBMCs. The receptors come from a woman aged 18-49 years in good health.

Comments on this clonotype: A much larger clone sits a single nucleotide away, making a read error possible. The gene calls are TRBV2 and TRBJ1-6, with D tentatively TRBD1 (5 bases). CDR1 is SNHLY and CDR2 is FYNNEI in the germline V gene. The CDR3 runs to 15 residues. Trimming shortened V by 3 bases and J by 8 bases, and 14 bases separated the two germline ends. The CDR3 DNA reads as TGTGCCAGCAGTGATTGGGCGCAGGGTTATTCACCCCTCCACTTT. Encoded protein: CASSDWAQGYSPLHF.

This clonotype was seen a few times. The CDR3 nucleotides are TGCAGTTCCCGACAGGGGTCCACTGAAGCTTTCTTT. Amino acids: CSSRQGSTEAFF. This chain links TRBV20-1 with TRBJ1-1; 8 nucleotides agree with TRBD1. Germline CDR1 DFQATT, CDR2 SNEGSKA (reference sequence). The CDR3 extends over 12 amino acids. The V segment lost 8 bases and the J segment 4 bases; nucleotides outside the gene matches: 6.

The chain links TRBV6-1 to TRBJ1-5; TRBD1 matches 8 bases. The CDR3 is 15 amino acids. The ends lost 5 bases at V and 4 bases at J; junction bases unmatched: 7. Germline V lookup: CDR1 MNHNS, CDR2 SASEGT. This CDR3 reads CASSSGQGGNQPQHF. CDR3 bases: TGTGCCAGCAGTTCCGGACAGGGAGGTAATCAGCCCCAGCATTTT.

This clonotype showed up just a few times. The V call is TRBV9, the J call TRBJ1-1, with a tentative D call TRBD1 (6 bases). Per germline, CDR1 SGDLS and CDR2 YYNGEE. V lost 4 bases, J lost 2 bases, and 21 bases lay in between. The CDR3 sequence is 17 residues long. The CDR3 loop reads CASSFPASGAENTEAFF. CDR3 nucleotide sequence: TGTGCCAGCAGCTTCCCAGCCTCGGGGGCGGAAAACACTGAAGCTTTCTTT.

This clonotype was detected only a few times. The rearrangement links TRBV12-3 or TRBV12-4 to TRBJ2-1; TRBD2 is a possible D gene (6 bases). The CDR3 runs 15 residues. V was shortened by 1 base and J by 0 bases, with 7 bases between the two germline ends. CDR3: CASSLGTNSYNEQFF. Here the CDR3 DNA reads TGTGCCAGCAGTTTAGGGACTAACTCCTACAATGAGCAGTTCTTC.

This clonotype was counted at least ten times. The rearrangement links TRBV12-3 or TRBV12-4 to TRBJ1-3; tentative D call: TRBD1 (6 bases). The CDR3 is made up of 14 amino acids. V was pared by 8 bases and J by 4 bases, with 15 bases between. CDR3: CASANRVRGNTIYF. The CDR3 region has the DNA TGTGCCAGCGCGAACAGGGTCCGCGGAAACACCATATATTTT.

V gene TRBV20-1 combines with J gene TRBJ2-1; 12 nucleotides align to TRBD2. The CDR3 sequence is 13 residues long. Germline CDR1 reads DFQATT; CDR2 reads SNEGSKA (reference sequence). The trim removed 7 bases at V and 4 bases at J, leaving 2 bases unmatched. Here the CDR3 DNA reads TGCAGTGGGACTAGCGGGGAATACAATGAGCAGTTCTTC. Protein product: CSGTSGEYNEQFF.

This clonotype was observed a few times. The rearrangement joins TRBV12-3 or TRBV12-4 to TRBJ1-1; D ambiguous. V lost 2 bases, J lost 0 bases, and 10 bases lay in between. The CDR3 runs to 15 residues. CDR3 bases: TGTGCCAGCAGTTTACTCGTAGGTTTGAACACTGAAGCTTTCTTT. It specifies CASSLLVGLNTEAFF.

The chain has TRBV20-1 and TRBJ2-2; 11 bases are shared with TRBD2. The CDR3 extends over 15 amino acids. From germline, CDR1 is DFQATT and CDR2 SNEGSKA (reference sequence). The V gene end was trimmed by 5 bases and the J gene end by 1 base; junction bases not matched to a gene: 3. CDR3 sequence reads: CSAGSGRVNTGELFF. The CDR3 coding sequence is TGCAGTGCTGGTAGCGGGAGGGTGAACACCGGGGAGCTGTTTTTT.

This clonotype appeared a few times. V gene TRBV7-6 combines with J gene TRBJ1-4; D remains ambiguous. CDR1 is SGHVS, CDR2 FNYEAQ, per germline. The CDR3 length is 15 residues. V was pared by 1 base and J by 7 bases, with 13 bases between. For the CDR3, the DNA is TGTGCCAGCAGCTTAGGGGCCATACCGAGTGAAAAACTGTTTTTT. It translates to CASSLGAIPSEKLFF.

A few counts support this clonotype. V gene TRBV6-1 combines with J gene TRBJ1-1; unclear D gene. The CDR3 sequence is 17 residues long. V shed 0 bases and J shed 1 base, with 15 bases lying between them. Germline-derived CDR1 and CDR2 are MNHNS and SASEGT. CDR3 loop: CASSEAFQKGGNTEAFF. Written as DNA, the CDR3 is TGTGCCAGCAGTGAAGCGTTCCAAAAAGGTGGGAACACTGAAGCTTTCTTT.

This clonotype was recorded many times. V usage is TRBV29-1 and J usage is TRBJ1-1; the D is unclear. CDR3 size: 11 residues. The germline gives CDR1 SQVTM, CDR2 ANQGSEA. The CDR3 coding sequence is TGCAGTGCTAGGCTGGACACTGAAGCTTTCTTT. Translating it yields CSARLDTEAFF.

This clonotype was counted only a few times. This chain uses TRBV7-2 with TRBJ1-1, with 8 positions matching TRBD1. The CDR3 length is 13 residues. Trimming removed 5 bases from V and 9 bases from J; junction bases left unmatched: 8. The V gene's germline CDR1 is SGHTA and CDR2 FQGNSA. The CDR3 DNA is TGTGCCAGCAGCCTTCCACAGGGGGTAAAAGCTTTCTTT. Its translation: CASSLPQGVKAFF.

This clonotype was counted ten times or more. The chain couples TRBV14 to TRBJ1-1; 7 bases are a match to TRBD1. The CDR3 runs to 15 residues. Trimming removed 6 bases from V and 0 bases from J; junction bases left unmatched: 7. Germline loops: CDR1 SGHDN, CDR2 FVKESK. The CDR3 region has the DNA TGTGCCAGCAGACACACAGGGGACATGAACACTGAAGCTTTCTTT. Translation gives CASRHTGDMNTEAFF.

The rearrangement joins TRBV5-4 to TRBJ1-6; tentative D call: TRBD1 (5 bases). Germline V gene data show CDR1 as SGHNT and CDR2 as YYREEE (reference sequence). The CDR3 sequence is 20 residues long. The ends were cut back, 3 bases at V and 9 bases at J, with 31 bases in the middle. CDR3 DNA sequence: TGTGCCAGCAGCTGGAGGGCAAATAAGGGGTTTAACGACCTAGGTTCACCCCTCCACTTT. Protein: CASSWRANKGFNDLGSPLHF.

The chain carries TRBV20-1 and TRBJ1-1; D is ambiguous. Germline V CDR1 and CDR2: DFQATT, SNEGSKA (reference sequence). V was clipped by 3 bases and J by 7 bases, with 12 bases between them. The CDR3 runs to 12 residues. CDR3 coding DNA: TGCAGTGCTAGGGCAGTGCGAGTTGAAGCTTTCTTT. As protein: CSARAVRVEAFF.

This clonotype came up once. The V gene is TRBV27, the J gene TRBJ2-5; TRBD2 matches 7 bases. The CDR3 consists of 12 residues. Germline V gives CDR1 MNHEY, CDR2 SMNVEV (reference sequence). V lost 10 bases, J lost 8 bases, and 10 bases stayed unmatched. The CDR3 nucleotides are TGTGCCAACTCTGTAGAAGCGGGAACCCAGTACTTC. The encoded protein is CANSVEAGTQYF.

V usage is TRBV19 and J usage is TRBJ2-7; D is tentatively TRBD1 or TRBD2 (5 bases each). The germline V and J ends were trimmed by 0 bases and 3 bases, with 12 bases remaining between them. There are 15 residues in the CDR3. In germline, CDR1 is LNHDA, CDR2 SQIVND (reference sequence). The CDR3 is CASSIDRDGYYEQYF. The CDR3, as DNA: TGTGCCAGTAGTATAGACCGGGACGGTTACTACGAGCAGTACTTC.

A few counts support this clonotype. This chain links TRBV14 with TRBJ2-3, with 7 nucleotides matching TRBD2. Per the germline V gene, CDR1 is SGHDN and CDR2 is FVKESK. This CDR3 has 18 amino acids. J gave up 2 bases and V 0 bases, and 11 bases lay outside the gene matches. CDR3 nucleotides: TGTGCCAGCAGCCAAGATCTTGGTGGCGGGAGATACACAGATACGCAGTATTTT. Residues: CASSQDLGGGRYTDTQYF.

This clonotype was detected only a few times. The J gene is TRBJ2-6, the V gene TRBV6-2 or TRBV6-3; TRBD2 might be the D (6 bases). The CDR3 length is 16 residues. Germline CDR1 reads MNHEY; CDR2 reads SVGEGT. The ends were cut back, 7 bases at V and 0 bases at J, with 13 bases in the middle. CDR3 amino acids: CASKGRDFSGANVLTF. The CDR3 DNA is TGTGCCAGCAAGGGCAGGGACTTCTCTGGGGCCAACGTCCTGACTTTC.

This chain connects TRBV29-1 to TRBJ2-1; D gene unclear. Trimming took 4 bases from V and 3 from J, leaving 13 bases between them. This CDR3 spans 14 amino acids. Germline V gene lookup returns CDR1 SQVTM and CDR2 ANQGSEA. CDR3 DNA: TGCAGCGTTGCCGGGCTACATCTCTACAATGAGCAGTTCTTC. Translation gives CSVAGLHLYNEQFF.

The DNA of the CDR3 is TGTGCCAGCAGCCCCGACGATAGCAATCAGCCCCAGCATTTT. Residues: CASSPDDSNQPQHF. The chain couples TRBV9 to TRBJ1-5; no clear D gene. Germline assignment: CDR1 SGDLS and CDR2 YYNGEE. The CDR3 is 14 residues long. Trimming took off 4 bases at V and 0 bases at J, with 8 bases between the two ends.

This clonotype was counted many times. V gene TRBV6-6 combines with J gene TRBJ1-5; 7 bases align to TRBD1. The V and J ends lost 5 bases and 7 bases, in that order; junction bases with no gene match: 8. Germline-derived CDR1 and CDR2 are MNHNY and SVGAGI (reference sequence). The CDR3 loop spans 14 amino acids. The CDR3 protein is CASSGQRQGQPQHF. DNA of the CDR3: TGTGCCAGCAGTGGTCAACGACAGGGACAGCCCCAGCATTTT.

This chain joins TRBV4-3 and TRBJ2-7; the D gene is possibly TRBD1 (5 bases). The CDR3 length is 14 residues. Trimming took 4 bases from V and 3 from J, leaving 13 bases between them. CDR1 and CDR2 (germline): LGHNA, YSLEER. Here the CDR3 DNA reads TGCGCCAGCAGCCCTTCGGAAAGGGGCTACGAGCAGTACTTC. Encoded protein: CASSPSERGYEQYF.

The chain links TRBV10-3 to TRBJ1-2; D not certain. The V and J ends lost 5 bases and 3 bases respectively, with 13 bases between them. The CDR3 contains 14 residues. Germline V gives CDR1 ENHRY, CDR2 SYGVKD. CDR3 DNA: TGTGCCATCAGTTATAAAGGTGGGCACTATGGCTACACCTTC. Amino acids: CAISYKGGHYGYTF.

This clonotype was seen a handful of times. The chain employs TRBV28 and TRBJ1-4; TRBD1 matches at 7 bases. With V trimmed by 3 bases and J by 4 bases, 5 bases remained unmatched. The CDR3 spans 15 residues. Germline V gives CDR1 MDHEN, CDR2 SYDVKM. The CDR3 spells CASSFWGQFNEKLFF. The DNA of the CDR3 is TGTGCCAGCAGTTTTTGGGGACAGTTTAATGAAAAACTGTTTTTT.

The chain combines TRBV27 with TRBJ1-1, with no clear D. Germline lookup yields CDR1 MNHEY and CDR2 SMNVEV (reference sequence). Trimming took off 8 bases at V and 1 base at J, with 5 bases between the two ends. The CDR3 is made up of 11 amino acids. CDR3 in amino acids: CASWGNTEAFF. The CDR3 nucleotides are TGTGCCAGCTGGGGGAACACTGAAGCTTTCTTT.

This clonotype was observed a few times. The chain links TRBV5-1 to TRBJ2-3, with D maybe TRBD1 (5 bases). In germline, CDR1 is SGHRS, CDR2 YFSETQ. V lost 0 bases to trimming and J lost 6 bases, with 11 bases between them. CDR3 size: 14 residues. The CDR3 region has the DNA TGCGCCAGCAGCTTGGACAGGTTATTGGATACGCAGTATTTT. Its translation: CASSLDRLLDTQYF.

The chain employs TRBV7-9 and TRBJ1-1; no reliable D call. Germline CDR1 is SEHNR and CDR2 is FQNEAQ (reference sequence). Trimming removed 3 bases from V and 8 bases from J, with 10 bases in between. The CDR3 contains 12 residues. The CDR3 DNA sequence: TGTGCCAGCAGCTTTGTTCCGGGAGAAGCTTTCTTT. It translates to CASSFVPGEAFF.

J is TRBJ2-1 and V is TRBV18; maybe TRBD2 (6 bases). Germline loops: CDR1 KGHSH, CDR2 LQKENI. V was clipped by 4 bases and J by 2 bases, with 12 bases between them. This CDR3 contains 15 residues. In DNA, the CDR3 is TGTGCCAGCTCACTTAGCGGACTTACCTACAATGAGCAGTTCTTC. Its translation is CASSLSGLTYNEQFF.